This TCR beta chain was recovered during a study of cytomegalovirus exposure and HLA in healthy donors. Study-wide points: Subsequent analysis of the 120 or so validation repertoires found a tendency for first-cohort TCR clusters to co-occur. While the bulk of TCR sequences proved rare, some public TCRs turned up in many donors. Under in vitro conditions, a few CMV-associated chains were confirmed as specific for CMV antigens.

Worth noting for this clone: Its antigen is undetermined.

Repertoires were generated with immunoSEQ multiplex PCR, while TCRdb's copy carries only in-frame clones and drops some. The sample has approximately 46,000 clones; 90% to 95% are singletons. The CDR3 runs 15 residues. The junction had 4 bases not matched to a gene; V was cut back by 3 bases and J by 1 base. CDR1 LNHDA and CDR2 SQIVND come from the germline V gene (reference sequence). The V call is TRBV19, the J call TRBJ2-7; 9 bases match TRBD1. Sequencing used PBMCs. The origin of this receptor is a woman aged 18-29 years in good health and CMV-seronegative. CDR3 protein: CASSMGTGTSYEQYF. CDR3 DNA: TGTGCCAGTAGTATGGGGACAGGGACTTCCTACGAGCAGTACTTC.